The entry that follows covers one T cell receptor beta chain sequence. The data were obtained in a study of blood T cell repertoires in COVID-19. V was shortened by 6 bases and J by 1 base, with 6 bases between the two germline ends. The CDR3 spans 12 residues. From germline, CDR1 is MGHDK and CDR2 SYGVNS. Profiled with immunoSEQ multiplex PCR; TCRdb holds only in-frame clones, not every one. The sample contains around 240,000 clones, about 80% of which appear only once. Sequencing used peripheral blood. This sequence joins TRBV25-1 and TRBJ1-1; D is unclear. This clonotype originated in a woman aged 80 or older with acute or convalescent COVID-19. The CDR3 loop is CASRLGNTEAFF. As DNA, the CDR3 is TGTGCCAGCAGACTAGGGAACACTGAAGCTTTCTTT.